The 26 T cell receptor beta chains listed next were all sequenced from one sample in a study of T-cell memory formation after mild COVID-19. From the 5' RACE reads, TCRdb called clonotypes with MiXCR, one entry per CDR3 protein. This sample has 210,000 or so distinct CDR3 sequences, with roughly 27% found just once. The sample comprised PBMCs or a T cell subset sorted from them (not recorded which). The receptors were gathered from an adult woman who had mild COVID-19 (a few samples of this study predate the infection). Cell type and time point are not known.

The rearrangement uses TRBV9 and TRBJ1-5, with D unclear. Per the germline V gene, CDR1 is SGDLS and CDR2 is YYNGEE. Trimming took 0 bases from V and 4 from J, leaving 17 bases between them. The CDR3 loop spans 17 amino acids. The CDR3 sequence: CASSVDPSGSGNQPQHF. Here the CDR3 DNA reads TGTGCCAGCAGCGTAGACCCCTCAGGATCTGGGAATCAGCCCCAGCATTTT. Filled out from reference TRBV9 and TRBJ1-5, the complete variable domain reads DSGVTQTPKHLITATGQRVTLRCSPRSGDLSVYWYQQSLDQGLQFLIQYYNGEERAKGNILERFSAQQFPDLHSELNLSSLELGDSALYFCASSVDPSGSGNQPQHFGDGTRLSIL.

This clonotype was recorded a few times. V gene TRBV21-1 combines with J gene TRBJ2-3; the D segment call TRBD1 is taken from the table without a DNA check. TRBV21-1 is labeled a pseudogene. This CDR3 is 16 amino acids long. The CDR3 coding sequence is TGTGCCAGCAGCAAAGGGGCGGTAGATACCACAGATACGCAGTATTTT. Its translation: CASSKGAVDTTDTQYF.

The chain couples TRBV7-9 to TRBJ2-3; D remains unclear. The CDR3 runs 15 residues. The V gene lost 4 bases and the J gene lost 0 bases, with 11 bases spanning the gap. In germline, CDR1 is SEHNR, CDR2 FQNEAQ (reference sequence). The CDR3 nucleotides are TGTGCCAGCAGCTCTCGGGTGTCTAGCACAGATACGCAGTATTTT. This gives the protein CASSSRVSSTDTQYF.

This clonotype was seen only a few times. This chain joins TRBV5-4 and TRBJ1-2; possibly TRBD1 for D (5 bases). Trimming removed 1 base from V and 10 bases from J, with 8 bases in between. Germline CDR1 SGHNT, CDR2 YYREEE (reference sequence). CDR3 length: 11 amino acids. The CDR3 protein is CASSLTGAYTF. The CDR3 region has the DNA TGTGCCAGCAGCTTGACAGGAGCCTACACCTTC. Variable domain in full (rest from reference TRBV5-4 and TRBJ1-2): ETGVTQSPTHLIKTRGQQVTLRCSSQSGHNTVSWYQQALGQGPQFIFQYYREEENGRGNFPPRFSGLQFPNYSSELNVNALELDDSALYLCASSLTGAYTFGSGTRLTVV.

This clonotype was seen a handful of times. V is TRBV3-1 and J is TRBJ2-7; weak D call: TRBD2 (5 bases). This CDR3 has 13 amino acids. Trimming stripped 5 bases from V and 4 bases from J, with 12 bases between. Germline V gives CDR1 LGHDT, CDR2 YNNKEL (reference sequence). The CDR3, as DNA: TGTGCCAGCAGCTCATCACTAGAATACGAGCAGTACTTC. Its protein product is CASSSSLEYEQYF.

This clonotype was found a few times. The chain uses TRBV12-3 or TRBV12-4 and TRBJ2-1, with 10 bases aligning to TRBD2. CDR3 size: 14 residues. V lost 6 bases and J lost 8; bases outside the gene matches: 7. CDR3: CASRLAGKGDEQFF. The CDR3 coding sequence is TGTGCCAGCAGACTAGCGGGAAAGGGCGATGAGCAGTTCTTC.

This sequence joins TRBV9 and TRBJ2-7, with a weak D call TRBD2 (5 bases). CDR3 length: 14 residues. V dropped 2 bases and J dropped 0 bases, with 9 bases sitting between them. Germline assignment: CDR1 SGDLS and CDR2 YYNGEE. The CDR3 protein is CASSVDYASYEQYF. The CDR3 nucleotides are TGTGCCAGCAGCGTCGACTATGCCTCCTACGAGCAGTACTTC. The entire variable domain, with the rest obtained from reference TRBV9 and TRBJ2-7, is as follows: DSGVTQTPKHLITATGQRVTLRCSPRSGDLSVYWYQQSLDQGLQFLIQYYNGEERAKGNILERFSAQQFPDLHSELNLSSLELGDSALYFCASSVDYASYEQYFGPGTRLTVT.

This clonotype was seen a few times. The CDR3 protein is CASSLEGHVGGETQYF. CDR3 coding DNA: TGCGCCAGCAGCTTGGAGGGACACGTCGGAGGGGAGACCCAGTACTTC. The chain uses TRBV5-1 and TRBJ2-5; the D call may be TRBD1 or TRBD2 (6 bases each). Germline CDR1 reads SGHRS; CDR2 reads YFSETQ. The CDR3 extends over 16 amino acids. Trimming removed 0 bases from V and 5 bases from J, with 17 bases in between.

This clonotype was detected a few times. The chain employs TRBV12-3 or TRBV12-4 and TRBJ2-2, with unresolved D. V lost 3 bases, J lost 3 bases, and 2 bases lay in between. The CDR3 runs to 12 residues. This CDR3 is CASSFYTGELFF. The CDR3, as DNA: TGTGCCAGCAGTTTTTACACCGGGGAGCTGTTTTTT.

The CDR3 DNA follows: TGTGCCAGCAGTTTGCAAGCAGTTCCCCGCACAGATACGCAGTATTTT. Its protein is CASSLQAVPRTDTQYF. V is TRBV12-3 or TRBV12-4 and J is TRBJ2-3; no firm D call. V was pared by 3 bases and J by 1 base, with 14 bases between. The CDR3 sequence is 16 residues long.

As to this clonotype: Mismatch with germline at one junction end may stem from a read error. The V gene is TRBV20-1, the J gene TRBJ2-7; TRBD2 matches at 12 bases. The CDR3 extends over 15 amino acids. Germline CDR1 and CDR2: DFQATT and SNEGSKA (reference sequence). CDR3 sequence reads: CSARLAGGLTYQQYF. As DNA, the CDR3 is TGCAGTGCTAGACTAGCGGGAGGGCTCACCTACCAGCAGTACTTC.

The rearrangement links TRBV5-1 to TRBJ2-1; 8 bases agree with TRBD2. This CDR3 has 17 amino acids. The V and J ends lost 0 bases and 2 bases, in that order; junction bases with no gene match: 7. Germline assignment: CDR1 SGHRS and CDR2 YFSETQ. The CDR3 DNA reads TGCGCCAGCAGCTTGGTCGGCGGGGGGACTACCTACAATGAGCAGTTCTTC. Translated: CASSLVGGGTTYNEQFF.

The chain carries TRBV4-3 and TRBJ2-7; 9 nucleotides match TRBD1. The V gene end was trimmed by 0 bases and the J gene end by 3 bases; junction bases not matched to a gene: 3. From germline, CDR1 is LGHNA and CDR2 YSLEER. The CDR3 loop spans 15 amino acids. The CDR3 coding sequence is TGCGCCAGCAGCCAAGAGGAGACAGGGGGCTACGAGCAGTACTTC. Protein sequence: CASSQEETGGYEQYF.

The chain uses TRBV10-1 and TRBJ1-1; a weak D match, TRBD1 (5 bases). The CDR3 is made up of 16 amino acids. Per germline, CDR1 WNHNN and CDR2 SYGVQD (reference sequence). V lost 6 bases, J lost 0 bases, and 17 bases lay in between. This CDR3 is CASRTRRAAMNTEAFF. The DNA of the CDR3 is TGCGCCAGCAGAACTCGCAGGGCAGCCATGAACACTGAAGCTTTCTTT.

The V call is TRBV7-9, the J call TRBJ2-1; TRBD2 is a possible D gene (6 bases). CDR3 size: 16 residues. Germline loops: CDR1 SEHNR, CDR2 FQNEAQ (reference sequence). V lost 1 base and J lost 7, with 17 bases in between. CDR3 bases: TGTGCCAGCAGCTTAGTGGTCGGGAGAGACATAAATGAGCAGTTCTTC. It codes for CASSLVVGRDINEQFF. Looking up the rest from reference TRBV7-9 and TRBJ2-1 gives the full variable domain: DTGVSQNPRHKITKRGQNVTFRCDPISEHNRLYWYRQTLGQGPEFLTYFQNEAQLEKSRLLSDRFSAERPKGSFSTLEIQRTEQGDSAMYLCASSLVVGRDINEQFFGPGTRLTVL.

The chain recombines TRBV6-5 with TRBJ2-1; D is uncertain. In germline, CDR1 is MNHEY, CDR2 SVGAGI. V was cut by 2 bases and J by 1 base, with 9 bases left in between. CDR3 size: 15 residues. The CDR3 region is CASSYGAGSYNEQFF. The CDR3 region has the DNA TGTGCCAGCAGTTACGGAGCTGGTTCCTACAATGAGCAGTTCTTC.

This clonotype was counted a few times. This chain joins TRBV4-1 and TRBJ2-7, with D hard to call. The length of the CDR3 is 16 residues. Trimming cost V 0 bases and J 0 bases, with 12 bases left between them. Germline CDR1 and CDR2: MGHRA and YSYEKL. The CDR3 nucleotides read TGCGCCAGCAGCCAAGATATGAGCGAACACTCCTACGAGCAGTACTTC. Translated: CASSQDMSEHSYEQYF.

This rearrangement joins TRBV6-5 to TRBJ1-3; no clear D gene. The ends were cut back, 4 bases at V and 0 bases at J, with 16 bases in the middle. The CDR3 covers 17 residues. Germline assignment: CDR1 MNHEY and CDR2 SVGAGI. CDR3 sequence reads: CASSFTSVLISGNTIYF. The CDR3 nucleotides are TGTGCCAGCAGTTTCACGAGTGTTTTGATCTCTGGAAACACCATATATTTT.

This clonotype occurred a few times. V usage is TRBV20-1 and J usage is TRBJ1-5; D is uncertain. Germline CDR1 DFQATT, CDR2 SNEGSKA (reference sequence). V was cut by 3 bases and J by 0 bases, with 12 bases left in between. This CDR3 contains 15 residues. As DNA, the CDR3 is TGCAGTGCTAGTGACGGAATTTATAGCAATCAGCCCCAGCATTTT. This encodes CSASDGIYSNQPQHF.

This clonotype has just a few counts. This chain connects TRBV29-1 to TRBJ1-2; TRBD1 matches at 7 bases. V dropped 7 bases and J dropped 7; count of bases not matched to a gene: 9. This CDR3 is built from 12 residues. The germline CDR1 and CDR2 sequences are SQVTM and ANQGSEA. The CDR3 nucleotides are TGCAGCGCAATCGACAGGGCTGCTGGCTACACCTTC. Translating it yields CSAIDRAAGYTF.

The chain recombines TRBV6-2 or TRBV6-3 with TRBJ2-4; perhaps TRBD1 as D (5 bases). Germline values: CDR1 MNHEY, CDR2 SVGEGT. This CDR3 spans 14 amino acids. Deletions cut 7 bases from V and 4 bases from J, with 14 bases between. DNA of the CDR3: TGTGCCAGCACCCCCCCGGACAAAAAAAACATTCAGTACTTC. Residues: CASTPPDKKNIQYF.

The chain is built from TRBV27 and TRBJ1-2; TRBD1 might be the D (5 bases). CDR1 and CDR2 from the germline V gene are MNHEY and SMNVEV (reference sequence). There are 9 residues in the CDR3. This chain's CDR3 is CFLGDGYTF. The CDR3 nucleotides are TGTTTCTTGGGGGATGGCTACACCTTC.

This chain uses TRBV2 with TRBJ1-1; the match to TRBD1 covers 10 bases. The CDR3 consists of 17 residues. V was clipped by 4 bases and J by 4 bases; unmatched bases: 12. Germline values: CDR1 SNHLY, CDR2 FYNNEI. This CDR3 is CASSAGGTGVGTTEAFF. As DNA, the CDR3 is TGTGCCAGCAGTGCGGGCGGGACAGGGGTCGGTACCACTGAAGCTTTCTTT.

The rearrangement links TRBV12-3 or TRBV12-4 to TRBJ2-1, with TRBD2 matching over 7 bases. The V segment lost 3 bases and the J segment 8 bases; nucleotides outside the gene matches: 10. The CDR3 has 15 residues. The CDR3 DNA is TGTGCCAGCAGTTTGGTTTTAGCGGGCATCGATGAGCAGTTCTTC. It is translated as CASSLVLAGIDEQFF.

This clonotype was counted only a few times. This rearrangement joins TRBV18 to TRBJ2-2; no firm D call. The CDR3 has 15 amino acids. CDR1 KGHSH and CDR2 LQKENI come from the germline V gene. Trimming removed 0 bases at V and 1 base at J, with 6 bases between. The CDR3 coding sequence is TGTGCCAGCTCACCACCGGCTGGGAACACCGGGGAGCTGTTTTTT. It yields the protein CASSPPAGNTGELFF.

This clonotype was recorded only once. V gene TRBV5-6 combines with J gene TRBJ2-5; 11 bases are a match to TRBD1. This CDR3 region has 15 residues. Trimming cost V 0 bases and J 4 bases; bases outside gene matches: 2. Germline V CDR1 and CDR2: SGHDT, YYEEEE. CDR3 in DNA: TGTGCCAGCAGCTTGGGAGGGACAGGGGGAGAGACCCAGTACTTC. As protein: CASSLGGTGGETQYF.